This T cell receptor beta chain emerged from a study of cytomegalovirus exposure and HLA in healthy donors. General study points: The likely origin of a cluster of highly shared sequence variants was a sequencing artifact.

The PCR was carried out with 60 Vbeta primers and 13 Jbeta primers. The assay was immunoSEQ multiplex PCR, and TCRdb's table has in-frame clones only and misses some. Of 150,000 or so clones in the sample, around 75% were seen once. As to this clone: The antigen remains unidentified.

Material for sequencing was PBMCs. This receptor was taken from a male donor in good health and CMV-seronegative.

In nucleotides, the CDR3 is TGTGCCAGCAGTTATTGGCTAGCGGGAGAGTCCGGGGAGCTGTTTTTT. The encoded protein is CASSYWLAGESGELFF. The chain links TRBV6-6 to TRBJ2-2; TRBD2 matches 10 bases. This CDR3 region has 16 residues. Germline loops: CDR1 MNHNY, CDR2 SVGAGI (reference sequence). V shed 3 bases, J shed 6 bases, and the junction held 7 bases outside the gene matches.